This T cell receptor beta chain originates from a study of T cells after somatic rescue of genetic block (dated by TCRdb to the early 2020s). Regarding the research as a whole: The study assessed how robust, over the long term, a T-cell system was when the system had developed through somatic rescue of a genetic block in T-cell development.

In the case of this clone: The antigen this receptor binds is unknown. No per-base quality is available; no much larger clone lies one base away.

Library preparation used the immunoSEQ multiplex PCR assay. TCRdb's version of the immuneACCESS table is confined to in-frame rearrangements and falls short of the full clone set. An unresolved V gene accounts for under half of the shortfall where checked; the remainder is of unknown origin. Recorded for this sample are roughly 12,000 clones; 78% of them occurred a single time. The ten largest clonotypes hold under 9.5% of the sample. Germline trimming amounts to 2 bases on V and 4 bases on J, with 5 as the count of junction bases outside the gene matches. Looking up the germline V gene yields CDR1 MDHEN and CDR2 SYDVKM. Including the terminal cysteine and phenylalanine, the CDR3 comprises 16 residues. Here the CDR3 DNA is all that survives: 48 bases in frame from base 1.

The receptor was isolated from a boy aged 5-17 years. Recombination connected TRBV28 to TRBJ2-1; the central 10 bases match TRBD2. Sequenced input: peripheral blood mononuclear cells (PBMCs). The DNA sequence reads TGTGCCAGCAGTTTACTCGGGACTAGCGCTTACAATGAGCAGTTCTTC. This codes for CASSLLGTSAYNEQFF.